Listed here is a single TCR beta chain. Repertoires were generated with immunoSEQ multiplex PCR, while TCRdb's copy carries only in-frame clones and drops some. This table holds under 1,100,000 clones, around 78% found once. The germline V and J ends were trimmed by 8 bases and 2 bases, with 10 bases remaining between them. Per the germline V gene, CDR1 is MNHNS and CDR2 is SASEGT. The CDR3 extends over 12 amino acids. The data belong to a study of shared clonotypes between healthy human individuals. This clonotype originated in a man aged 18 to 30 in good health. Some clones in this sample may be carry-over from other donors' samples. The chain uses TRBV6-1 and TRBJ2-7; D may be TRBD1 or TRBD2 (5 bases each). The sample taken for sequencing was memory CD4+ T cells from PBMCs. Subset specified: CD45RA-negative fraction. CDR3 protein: CASGGYPYEQYF. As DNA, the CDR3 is TGTGCCAGCGGGGGATATCCCTACGAGCAGTACTTC.